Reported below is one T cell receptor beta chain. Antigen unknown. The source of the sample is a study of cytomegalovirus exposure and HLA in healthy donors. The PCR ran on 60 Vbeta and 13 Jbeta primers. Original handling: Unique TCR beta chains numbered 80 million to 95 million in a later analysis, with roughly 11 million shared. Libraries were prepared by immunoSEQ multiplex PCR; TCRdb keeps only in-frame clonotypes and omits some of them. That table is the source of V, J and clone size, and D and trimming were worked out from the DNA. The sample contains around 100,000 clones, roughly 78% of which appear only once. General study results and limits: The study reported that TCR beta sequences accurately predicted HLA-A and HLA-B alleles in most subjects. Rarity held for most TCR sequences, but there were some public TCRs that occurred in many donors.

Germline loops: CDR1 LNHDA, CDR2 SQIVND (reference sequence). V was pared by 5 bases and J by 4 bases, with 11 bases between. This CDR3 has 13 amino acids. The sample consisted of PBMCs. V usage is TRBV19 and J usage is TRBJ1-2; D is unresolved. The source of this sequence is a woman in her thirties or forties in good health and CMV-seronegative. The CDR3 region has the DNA TGTGCCAGTAGTGGCAGAACCATCTATGGCTACACCTTC. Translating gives CASSGRTIYGYTF.